The present T cell receptor (beta chain) was sequenced within a study of long-term antiretroviral therapy in people with HIV. Study outcomes and limitations: In the period from the mid-2000s to the late 2010s, blood was collected, possibly under older ART regimens.

As to this clone: Antigen specificity is unknown.

The assay, immunoSEQ v3.0, was run at survey level. Assay used: immunoSEQ multiplex PCR; TCRdb lists only in-frame clones, some missing. This table holds around 25,000 clones, 95% found once. This specimen consisted of unsorted PBMCs, obtained around 5 years after starting antiretroviral therapy. The sequence was collected from a woman aged 50 to 65 with HIV.

CDR3 bases: TGTGCCAGCAGTTACTCGGGACTAGACTCAGATACGCAGTATTTT. It yields the protein CASSYSGLDSDTQYF. The chain uses TRBV6-5 and TRBJ2-3; 8 bases fit TRBD2. With 0 bases clipped from V and 4 bases from J, the junction kept 3 bases outside the gene matches. The CDR3 runs to 15 residues. Germline CDR1 and CDR2: MNHEY and SVGAGI.